This TCR beta chain was identified during a study of T cell responses to AZD1222 COVID-19 vaccine. Some clones are missing from TCRdb's copy, which holds only in-frame ones; the method was immunoSEQ multiplex PCR. The table includes about 93,000 clones, 80% to 90% detected once. Trimming removed 5 bases at V and 2 bases at J, with 13 bases between. This CDR3 comprises 14 residues. The germline gives CDR1 SGHTA, CDR2 FQGNSA. This clone was counted a few times. The material sequenced was peripheral blood, taken on day 0 of AZD1222 vaccination. This receptor was obtained from an adult in good health. The V and J genes are TRBV7-2 and TRBJ2-7, with D perhaps TRBD1 (5 bases). The CDR3 DNA is TGTGCCAGCAGCCTCCCCGGACACACCTACGAGCAGTACTTC. This sequence encodes CASSLPGHTYEQYF.